This T cell receptor (beta chain) was sequenced for a study of T cells after yellow fever vaccination. The table lists this clonotype with a few counts. The CDR3 covers 13 residues. V lost 5 bases and J 1 base, leaving 8 bases between the germline ends. Germline values: CDR1 LNHDA, CDR2 SQIVND (reference sequence). TCRdb ran MiXCR on the 5' RACE reads and lists one entry per CDR3 protein. There are roughly 120,000 distinct CDR3 sequences in the sample; around 8% occur only once, and approximately 24% lies in the top ten. The source of this sequence is a man aged 25-45 years who received the YFV17D yellow fever vaccine. Sequenced here: CD8+ T cells sorted from PBMCs, sampled 45 days after the yellow fever booster vaccination. The chain is built from TRBV19 and TRBJ1-1; D is undetermined. CDR3 residues: CASSQAGNTEAFF. CDR3 DNA sequence: TGTGCCAGTAGTCAAGCAGGGAACACTGAAGCTTTCTTT. Complete variable domain (other parts from reference TRBV19 and TRBJ1-1): DGGITQSPKYLFRKEGQNVTLSCEQNLNHDAMYWYRQDPGQGLRLIYYSQIVNDFQKGDIAEGYSVSREKKESFPLTVTSAQKNPTAFYLCASSQAGNTEAFFGQGTRLTVV.